Sequencing of this T cell receptor (beta chain) was carried out in a study of blood T cell repertoires in COVID-19 (dated by TCRdb to about 2020). For context, the study as a whole: Samples from collaborators originated in the United States, Italy and Spain and spanned both the acute and convalescent phases of COVID-19. The prospective study material was composed of cDNA or gDNA derived from T cells, B-cell-depleted T cells, or PBMCs. Deeply sampled blood TCRbeta repertoires from subjects exposed to, actively infected with, or recovered from COVID-19 were included in the dataset. The repertoires were released in a freely available public database meant as a resource for research on the immune response to SARS-CoV-2. Samples came from the ongoing ImmuneRACE study (first 160 participants) plus 1,254 subjects from 6 global collaborators. A de-identified subject ID, COVID-19 status, age in years and sex were almost always included in the sample metadata. Where available, HLA class I and class II types were obtained from metadata supplied by the sample provider rather than from assay-based typing. What the work shows at the level of the full study, not this receptor alone: The amount of clinical and demographic metadata varied by source and participant and was provided uncurated.

A word on this clone: Which antigen it targets is not known. Base qualities are not provided; no much larger clone lies one nucleotide away.

The CDR3 runs 13 amino acids, cysteine and phenylalanine included. Here the CDR3 DNA is all that survives: 39 bases in frame from base 1. Trimming costs V 11 bases and J 1 base, and their ends lie 15 bases apart. CDR1 and CDR2, looked up from the germline V gene, are MGHDK and SYGVNS. The collaborating institutions used their own protocols to collect whole blood in K2EDTA tubes. For TCRbeta analysis, collaborators shipped samples as frozen whole blood, isolated PBMCs, or DNA extracted from either of those sample types. TCRbeta CDR3 regions were amplified from genomic DNA using the immunoSEQ Assay, a bias-controlled multiplex PCR. The authors' pipeline ran thus. The number of nucleated cells in each sample was estimated from the amplification of reference gene primers within the assay. To quantify the absolute abundance of each unique TCRbeta CDR3 rearrangement, sequence reads were collapsed and filtered. For each sample, productive Simpson clonality was calculated by taking the square root of Simpson's diversity index across productive rearrangements. This immuneACCESS table, as held by TCRdb, lists in-frame sequences with V and J called but not all clones. Of the missing ones, under half trace to an unresolved V gene in checked studies; the others have no known cause. V, J and clone size were drawn from that table, and D and trimming were deduced from the DNA. The sample data list some 35,000 clones, and around 90% of these were observed just once. Roughly 7.1% of the sample rests with the top ten.

This sequence uses TRBV25-1 and TRBJ2-7; TRBD1 might be the D gene, on 6 matching bases. The TCR sequence derives from a human donor in a cohort sampled during active COVID-19. Source material: peripheral blood. The CDR3 sequence is CAAGQKSSYEQYF. The nucleotide sequence is given as TGTGCCGCCGGACAGAAGTCTTCCTACGAGCAGTACTTC.